The 30 T cell receptor beta chains in this list originate from one sample, sequenced in a study of shared clonotypes between healthy human individuals. The protocol was immunoSEQ multiplex PCR, while the TCRdb copy is restricted to in-frame clones and leaves out a portion. The sample consists of about 320,000 clones, over 75% of them appearing once. The sample taken for sequencing was memory CD8+ T cells sorted from blood. Regarding subset: CD45RO+ cells pooled with CCR7-negative TemRA cells. These receptors came from a man aged 18 to 29 in good health.

This chain connects TRBV6-1 to TRBJ2-1; D is possibly TRBD2 (5 bases). CDR3 length: 14 amino acids. Germline CDR1 and CDR2: MNHNS and SASEGT. V was cut by 6 bases and J by 5 bases, with 14 bases left in between. The CDR3 loop reads CASSSGVFNNEQFF. For the CDR3, the DNA is TGTGCCAGCAGCTCCGGGGTGTTCAACAATGAGCAGTTCTTC.

This clone was found a few times. The rearrangement joins TRBV10-3 to TRBJ2-1; 9 bases match TRBD1. The CDR3 has 12 residues. Trimming cost V 10 bases and J 7 bases; bases outside gene matches: 5. Germline V gives CDR1 ENHRY, CDR2 SYGVKD. The CDR3 bases are TGTGCCACCTGGACAGGGGAGAATGAGCAGTTCTTC. Residues: CATWTGENEQFF.

The chain combines TRBV6-6 with TRBJ1-4; D call uncertain. The CDR3 covers 16 residues. The V and J ends lost 0 bases and 8 bases respectively, with 16 bases between them. Germline V gene lookup returns CDR1 MNHNY and CDR2 SVGAGI (reference sequence). The CDR3 bases are TGTGCCAGCAGTTACTCGATTGATTATCGCGGAGAAAAACTGTTTTTT. Amino acid sequence: CASSYSIDYRGEKLFF.

The sample holds one count of this clone. The chain employs TRBV18 and TRBJ1-1; 8 positions agree with TRBD1. V was pared by 5 bases and J by 3 bases, with 5 bases of the junction left unmatched. Germline CDR1 is KGHSH and CDR2 is LQKENI. The CDR3 extends over 14 amino acids. The CDR3 here is CASSVGQGHTEAFF. CDR3 nucleotides: TGTGCCAGCTCAGTCGGACAGGGCCACACTGAAGCTTTCTTT. Supplemented by reference TRBV18 and TRBJ1-1, the full variable domain reads NAGVMQNPRHLVRRRGQEARLRCSPMKGHSHVYWYRQLPEEGLKFMVYLQKENIIDESGMPKERFSAEFPKEGPSILRIQQVVRGDSAAYFCASSVGQGHTEAFFGQGTRLTVV.

The V and J genes are TRBV9 and TRBJ1-1, with unresolved D. V was pared by 4 bases and J by 0 bases, with 7 bases between. The germline CDR1 and CDR2 sequences are SGDLS and YYNGEE. The CDR3 is made up of 13 amino acids. CDR3 nucleotides: TGTGCCAGCAGCTCATACATGAACACTGAAGCTTTCTTT. It codes for CASSSYMNTEAFF. The variable domain in full, completed from reference TRBV9 and TRBJ1-1, reads DSGVTQTPKHLITATGQRVTLRCSPRSGDLSVYWYQQSLDQGLQFLIQYYNGEERAKGNILERFSAQQFPDLHSELNLSSLELGDSALYFCASSSYMNTEAFFGQGTRLTVV.

For the CDR3, the DNA is TGTGCCAGCAGCCTTAGCTCCACTAGCACAGATACGCAGTATTTT. It translates to CASSLSSTSTDTQYF. The chain has TRBV7-3 and TRBJ2-3; D unclear. Germline V lookup: CDR1 SGHTA, CDR2 FQGTGA. The CDR3 totals 15 residues. V shed 5 bases and J shed 0 bases, with 12 bases lying between them. The full variable domain, in which reference TRBV7-3 and TRBJ2-3 provide the parts outside the CDR3, is GAGVSQTPSNKVTEKGKYVELRCDPISGHTALYWYRQSLGQGPEFLIYFQGTGAADDSGLPNDRFFAVRPEGSVSTLKIQRTERGDSAVYLCASSLSSTSTDTQYFGPGTRLTVL.

The rearrangement links TRBV19 to TRBJ2-5, with D unresolved. The germline gives CDR1 LNHDA, CDR2 SQIVND (reference sequence). Trimming took 0 bases from V and 3 from J, leaving 5 bases between them. This CDR3 has 13 amino acids. This CDR3 reads CASSIEDEETQYF. CDR3 bases: TGTGCCAGTAGTATAGAGGACGAAGAGACCCAGTACTTC.

This clone was detected once. The V gene is TRBV6-6, the J gene TRBJ1-5; TRBD1 aligns across 8 bases. The ends lost 7 bases at V and 2 bases at J; junction bases unmatched: 4. The CDR3 sequence is 14 residues long. Germline CDR1 is MNHNY and CDR2 is SVGAGI (reference sequence). The chain's CDR3 is CASTQGAGNQPQHF. DNA for the CDR3: TGTGCCAGCACCCAGGGGGCTGGCAATCAGCCCCAGCATTTT.

V and J are TRBV4-1 and TRBJ2-4; perhaps D is TRBD1 or TRBD2 (6 bases each). In germline, CDR1 is MGHRA, CDR2 YSYEKL. V was shortened by 1 base and J by 9 bases, with 16 bases between the two germline ends. CDR3 length: 15 amino acids. CDR3 coding DNA: TGCGCCAGCAGCCAAGGGAGGAGGGGGGCGAGCATTCAGTACTTC. This translates into CASSQGRRGASIQYF.

This clone was detected only once. The CDR3 is CASIWSSGRALSYEQYF. CDR3 coding DNA: TGCGCCAGCATCTGGTCTAGCGGGAGGGCCTTGTCCTACGAGCAGTACTTC. This rearrangement joins TRBV23-1 to TRBJ2-7, with 12 bases identical to TRBD2. TRBV23-1 is an ORF, and what it does is uncertain. This CDR3 comprises 17 residues. J was trimmed by 1 base and V by 7 bases; bases with no gene match: 11.

This chain links TRBV6-5 with TRBJ2-7; TRBD2 aligns across 9 bases. Germline V CDR1 and CDR2: MNHEY, SVGAGI. V shed 2 bases, J shed 3 bases, and the junction held 5 bases outside the gene matches. The CDR3 totals 15 residues. CDR3 sequence (DNA): TGTGCCAGCAGTTACGGCGGGAGGGCGTACTACGAGCAGTACTTC. It is translated as CASSYGGRAYYEQYF.

J is TRBJ2-1 and V is TRBV27; 8 bases line up with TRBD2. The CDR3 spans 16 residues. Germline V CDR1 and CDR2: MNHEY, SMNVEV (reference sequence). Trimming cost V 2 bases and J 2 bases; bases outside gene matches: 5. CDR3 nucleotides: TGTGCCAGCAGTTTAGGTGGCGGGGGGACCTACAATGAGCAGTTCTTC. Encoded protein: CASSLGGGGTYNEQFF.

In its sample, this clone was seen once. CDR3 loop: CASSEDRGGTTNEQFF. The DNA of the CDR3 is TGTGCCAGCAGTGAAGACCGGGGGGGAACTACCAATGAGCAGTTCTTC. The chain has TRBV2 and TRBJ2-1, with 8 bases identical to TRBD2. This CDR3 contains 16 residues. The V segment lost 1 base and the J segment 6 bases; nucleotides outside the gene matches: 8. Per germline, CDR1 SNHLY and CDR2 FYNNEI.

V usage is TRBV4-3 and J usage is TRBJ2-5; 9 nucleotides line up with TRBD1. The CDR3 is 15 amino acids. CDR1 is LGHNA, CDR2 YSLEER, per germline. V lost 1 base to trimming and J lost 5 bases; unmatched junction nucleotides: 5. Here the CDR3 DNA reads TGCGCCAGCAGCCAAGGGACAGGGGAGAAGGAGACCCAGTACTTC. This translates into CASSQGTGEKETQYF.

The rearrangement joins TRBV4-1 to TRBJ2-7; 7 bases map to TRBD2. Looked up from germline, CDR1 is MGHRA and CDR2 is YSYEKL. This CDR3 region has 15 residues. V shed 3 bases and J 2 bases; nucleotides not matched to a gene: 7. The CDR3 loop reads CASSHSGGGTYEQYF. Written as DNA, the CDR3 is TGCGCCAGCAGCCACTCGGGGGGAGGTACCTACGAGCAGTACTTC.

The chain combines TRBV4-1 with TRBJ2-7; D possibly corresponds to TRBD1 (6 bases). V lost 1 base to trimming and J lost 5 bases, with 12 bases between them. This CDR3 spans 14 amino acids. Germline V gene lookup returns CDR1 MGHRA and CDR2 YSYEKL. The CDR3: CASSQGQGLHEQYF. CDR3 DNA: TGCGCCAGCAGCCAAGGGCAGGGGCTCCACGAGCAGTACTTC.

This chain joins TRBV7-8 and TRBJ1-2; weak D call: TRBD1 (5 bases). V was trimmed by 0 bases and J by 4 bases, leaving 9 bases between them. Germline values: CDR1 SGHVS, CDR2 FQNEAQ. The CDR3 is made up of 14 amino acids. CDR3 bases: TGTGCCAGCAGCTTAGCCCAGGGATTCTATGGCTACACCTTC. It encodes CASSLAQGFYGYTF.

This clone has ten or more counts. The DNA for the CDR3 is TGTGCCAGCAGCTCCCTCGGCGAGGCGGGGCCCTACGAGCAGTACTTC. It encodes CASSSLGEAGPYEQYF. The chain employs TRBV13 and TRBJ2-7; tentative D call: TRBD2 (6 bases). Trimming took 4 bases from V and 2 from J, leaving 18 bases between them. The CDR3 length is 16 residues. Germline values: CDR1 PRHDT, CDR2 FYEKMQ (reference sequence).

This clone showed up just a few times. The chain links TRBV5-6 to TRBJ2-7, with TRBD2 as a possible D gene (6 bases). Germline V CDR1 and CDR2: SGHDT, YYEEEE. V lost 4 bases to trimming and J lost 1 base, with 15 bases between them. CDR3 size: 15 residues. CDR3 in amino acids: CASSVVASVSYEQYF. As DNA, the CDR3 is TGTGCCAGCAGCGTCGTGGCTAGCGTGTCCTACGAGCAGTACTTC. The full variable domain, completed using reference TRBV5-6 and TRBJ2-7, is DAGVTQSPTHLIKTRGQQVTLRCSPKSGHDTVSWYQQALGQGPQFIFQYYEEEERQRGNFPDRFSGHQFPNYSSELNVNALLLGDSALYLCASSVVASVSYEQYFGPGTRLTVT.

This clone was counted many times. V is TRBV4-1 and J is TRBJ2-7, with 10 bases identical to TRBD2. This CDR3 comprises 16 residues. Trimming cost V 1 base and J 4 bases; bases outside gene matches: 7. CDR1 is MGHRA and CDR2 is YSYEKL in the germline V gene. CDR3 DNA sequence: TGCGCCAGCAGCCAAGTATCGGCTAGCGGGGGTTACGAGCAGTACTTC. Protein product: CASSQVSASGGYEQYF.

This clone was recorded only once. The V and J genes are TRBV7-9 and TRBJ1-2; no clear D gene. The germline gives CDR1 SEHNR, CDR2 FQNEAQ (reference sequence). This CDR3 has 19 residues. The V gene lost 5 bases and the J gene lost 0 bases, with 25 bases spanning the gap. This chain's CDR3 is CASSPALRWDTGSNYGYTF. CDR3 DNA sequence: TGTGCCAGCAGCCCAGCCCTGAGGTGGGATACGGGTTCTAACTATGGCTACACCTTC. The whole variable domain, remainder taken from reference TRBV7-9 and TRBJ1-2, is DTGVSQNPRHKITKRGQNVTFRCDPISEHNRLYWYRQTLGQGPEFLTYFQNEAQLEKSRLLSDRFSAERPKGSFSTLEIQRTEQGDSAMYLCASSPALRWDTGSNYGYTFGSGTRLTVV.

The chain joins TRBV2 to TRBJ2-1; 8 bases agree with TRBD1. This CDR3 contains 15 residues. Trimming cost V 1 base and J 5 bases; bases outside gene matches: 4. Germline CDR1 reads SNHLY; CDR2 reads FYNNEI. CDR3 loop: CASSEDRGSHNEQFF. The CDR3 DNA sequence: TGTGCCAGCAGTGAAGACAGGGGGTCCCACAATGAGCAGTTCTTC.

This chain connects TRBV4-2 to TRBJ1-5; D is uncertain. Germline assignment: CDR1 LGHNA and CDR2 YNFKEQ. Trimming left V 1 base short and J 1 base short, with 8 bases between. The CDR3 has 15 residues. Here the CDR3 DNA reads TGTGCCAGCAGCCAAGGATGGGGAAGCAATCAGCCCCAGCATTTT. This gives the protein CASSQGWGSNQPQHF.

As regards this clone: Other DNA sequences in this specimen translate into the identical CDR3. This rearrangement joins TRBV11-2 to TRBJ2-7; TRBD2 is a possible D gene (6 bases). From germline, CDR1 is SGHAT and CDR2 FQNNGV. This CDR3 region has 11 residues. V was shortened by 5 bases and J by 7 bases, with 9 bases between the two germline ends. CDR3 protein: CASSLAWEQYF. In nucleotides, the CDR3 is TGTGCCAGCAGCCTAGCGTGGGAGCAGTACTTC.

About this clone itself: Other DNA sequences in this sample translate to the same CDR3. The V call is TRBV28, the J call TRBJ2-7; possible D gene TRBD1, 5 bases. Looked up from germline, CDR1 is MDHEN and CDR2 is SYDVKM. CDR3 length equals 14 residues. Trimming took 2 bases from V and 0 from J, leaving 8 bases between them. CDR3 amino acids: CASSLGHHSYEQYF. The CDR3 DNA sequence: TGTGCCAGCAGTTTAGGACACCACTCCTACGAGCAGTACTTC.

The rearrangement joins TRBV19 to TRBJ2-3, with 10 bases lining up with TRBD1. The CDR3 contains 14 residues. Germline V lookup: CDR1 LNHDA, CDR2 SQIVND (reference sequence). V shed 7 bases, J shed 3 bases, and the junction held 4 bases outside the gene matches. The CDR3 loop reads CASTPGQGTDTQYF. CDR3 DNA: TGTGCCAGTACACCGGGACAGGGGACAGATACGCAGTATTTT.

J is TRBJ1-2 and V is TRBV6-4; TRBD1 matches at 10 bases. V was clipped by 0 bases and J by 6 bases; unmatched bases: 7. Germline CDR1 MRHNA, CDR2 SNTAGT. The CDR3 totals 16 residues. The CDR3 region is CASSDSETGGADGYTF. The DNA of the CDR3 is TGTGCCAGCAGTGACTCGGAGACAGGGGGCGCGGATGGCTACACCTTC.

The rearrangement joins TRBV28 to TRBJ2-2; 11 nucleotides line up with TRBD1. The CDR3 runs 15 residues. Germline trimming cut 6 bases from V and 6 bases from J; bases unmatched to any gene: 6. The germline V gene has CDR1 MDHEN and CDR2 SYDVKM. Written as DNA, the CDR3 is TGTGCCAGCAGGACTGGACAGGGGGCCCCCGGGGAGCTGTTTTTT. Encoded protein: CASRTGQGAPGELFF.

The chain links TRBV6-5 to TRBJ1-5; TRBD1 matches 7 bases. From germline, CDR1 is MNHEY and CDR2 SVGAGI. The CDR3 runs 15 residues. The J segment lost 1 base and the V segment lost 6 bases, leaving 6 bases of the junction unmatched. The CDR3 DNA reads as TGTGCCAGCAGCCCCGACAGGGTGAGCAATCAGCCCCAGCATTTT. It specifies CASSPDRVSNQPQHF.

The rearrangement joins TRBV7-9 to TRBJ1-1; D is unclear. Trimming pared 5 bases from V and 6 bases from J, leaving 7 bases between. CDR3 length: 11 amino acids. Germline V CDR1 and CDR2: SEHNR, FQNEAQ (reference sequence). The CDR3 bases are TGTGCCAGCAGCCCGATGGCTGAAGCTTTCTTT. Amino acids: CASSPMAEAFF.